The clone carrying this TCR beta chain was found a few times. This sample was taken from a study of patients and donors after allogeneic stem cell transplantation. The germline V gene encodes CDR1 KGHDR and CDR2 SFDVKD. The CDR3 totals 13 residues. V was clipped by 3 bases and J by 0 bases, with 3 bases between them. A single record per CDR3 protein comes from TCRdb applying MiXCR to the RT-PCR reads. The sample lists over 150,000 distinct CDR3 sequences, approximately 41% occurring once. The chain carries TRBV24-1 and TRBJ2-3; no reliable D call. The specimen was blood, either unsorted or a sorted T cell fraction (not recorded which). The sequence came from a human donor who was either an allogeneic HSCT recipient or a stem cell or donor lymphocyte infusion donor (not recorded which). It is not recorded whose cells these are; they may come from a transplant donor. CDR3 sequence reads: CATSDTSTDTQYF. The DNA for the CDR3 is TGTGCCACCAGTGATACTAGCACAGATACGCAGTATTTT.